This is a list of T cell receptor beta chains from one sample in a study of T cell responses to AZD1222 COVID-19 vaccine. Sequencing was performed with immunoSEQ multiplex PCR; in TCRdb, only in-frame clones are kept and a portion is missing. The sample yields some 140,000 clones, about nine tenths seen once. This material consisted of peripheral blood, taken on day 0 of MenACWY control vaccination. Receptors were obtained from an adult in good health. Each CDR3 is given with its conserved first and last residue. Fields, in order: D gene, V gene, CDR3 length, clone size, J gene, CDR3 protein, CDR3 DNA. D genes are given only for firm matches. Where a row states a size, it is once, few, many or the class of an expanded clone; other rows omit it.

NA	TRBV20-1	11	NA	TRBJ1-4	CSAPGTGPAFF	TGCAGTGCTCCCGGAACAGGGCCGGCCTTTTTT
NA	TRBV4-1	17	NA	TRBJ1-3	CASSQETAGSSGNTIYF	TGCGCCAGCAGCCAAGAAACTGCGGGAAGCTCTGGAAACACCATATATTTT
NA	TRBV5-8	19	NA	TRBJ1-2	CASSRKAGQRRADDYGYTF	TGTGCCAGCAGCCGGAAAGCCGGGCAAAGGCGCGCGGACGACTATGGCTACACCTTC
TRBD1	TRBV3-1/TRBV3-2	16	few	TRBJ1-6	CASSQDTGGGISPLHF	TGTGCCAGCAGCCAAGATACAGGGGGTGGGATTTCACCCCTCCACTTT
NA	TRBV18	11	NA	TRBJ2-2	CASSPPGELFF	TGTGCCAGCTCACCCCCCGGGGAGCTGTTTTTT
NA	TRBV3-1/TRBV3-2	15	NA	TRBJ1-1	CASSQDLPRYTEAFF	TGTGCCAGCAGCCAAGATCTTCCGAGGTACACTGAAGCTTTCTTT
NA	TRBV7-9	13	few	TRBJ2-1	CASSSRSGDEQFF	TGTGCCAGCAGCTCTAGATCGGGGGATGAGCAGTTCTTC
TRBD1	TRBV7-9	15	once	TRBJ2-7	CASSGRTGPPSEQYF	TGTGCCAGCAGCGGCCGGACAGGACCCCCGTCGGAGCAGTACTTC
TRBD1	TRBV4-1	15	once	TRBJ2-1	CASSQGTGDNNEQFF	TGCGCCAGCAGCCAAGGGACAGGGGACAACAATGAGCAGTTCTTC
NA	TRBV6-5	15	NA	TRBJ2-7	CASSYSRDPYKEQYF	TGTGCCAGCAGTTACTCGAGGGACCCCTATAAAGAGCAGTACTTC
NA	TRBV21-1	13	NA	TRBJ2-7	CASRGGTVYEQYF	TGTGCCAGCAGGGGGGGGACAGTCTACGAGCAGTACTTC
TRBD1	TRBV24-1	16	NA	TRBJ2-3	CATSDRGQGSTDTQYF	TGTGCCACCAGTGACCGGGGACAGGGCAGCACAGATACGCAGTATTTT
NA	TRBV7-3	13	NA	TRBJ1-1	CASSLSVDTEAFF	TGTGCCAGCAGCTTATCGGTGGACACTGAAGCTTTCTTT
NA	TRBV12-3/TRBV12-4	13	NA	TRBJ1-3	CASSFSAGNTIYF	TGTGCCAGCAGTTTTTCAGCCGGAAACACCATATATTTT
NA	TRBV5-1	15	NA	TRBJ1-2	CASSDQRSGGYGYTF	TGCGCCAGCAGCGACCAAAGGTCCGGGGGCTATGGCTACACCTTC
TRBD1	TRBV7-8	16	NA	TRBJ1-5	CASSFSTGGSNQPQHF	TGTGCCAGCAGCTTCTCAACAGGGGGAAGCAATCAGCCCCAGCATTTT
NA	TRBV12-5	13	NA	TRBJ2-5	CASGLALSETQYF	TGTGCTAGTGGTTTGGCCTTATCAGAGACCCAGTACTTC
NA	TRBV11-3	14	NA	TRBJ1-1	CASSLRNRDTEAFF	TGTGCCAGCAGCTTACGGAACAGGGACACTGAAGCTTTCTTT
NA	TRBV11-1	15	once	TRBJ1-5	CASSLGQDSNQPQHF	TGTGCCAGCAGCTTAGGACAGGATAGCAATCAGCCCCAGCATTTT
TRBD1	TRBV19	14	NA	TRBJ1-2	CASSTSTGGYGYTF	TGTGCCAGTAGTACTTCGACAGGGGGCTATGGCTACACCTTC
NA	TRBV5-6	12	NA	TRBJ2-4	CASSLRGNIQYF	TGTGCCAGCAGCTTGAGGGGAAACATTCAGTACTTC
TRBD1	TRBV5-1	15	NA	TRBJ2-7	CASSSSGQQSYEQYF	TGCGCCAGCAGCTCTTCGGGACAGCAGTCCTACGAGCAGTACTTC
NA	TRBV4-2	15	once	TRBJ1-4	CASSREVATNEKLFF	TGTGCCAGCAGCCGAGAGGTTGCAACTAATGAAAAACTGTTTTTT
NA	TRBV29-1	12	NA	TRBJ1-1	CSVVTPHGEAFF	TGCAGCGTTGTTACCCCCCACGGTGAAGCTTTCTTT
NA	TRBV5-6	14	NA	TRBJ1-2	CASSLYTEHYGYTF	TGTGCCAGCAGCTTGTACACAGAGCACTATGGCTACACCTTC
NA	TRBV28	16	NA	TRBJ1-3	CASSPYQGLVKNTIYF	TGTGCCAGCAGTCCCTATCAGGGGTTAGTAAAAAACACCATATATTTT
TRBD1	TRBV28	15	NA	TRBJ2-4	CASSFGGTGGNIQYF	TGTGCCAGCAGTTTTGGAGGGACAGGGGGAAACATTCAGTACTTC
NA	TRBV7-3	16	few	TRBJ2-5	CASSPQGGGAQETQYF	TGTGCCAGCAGCCCCCAAGGAGGGGGGGCCCAAGAGACCCAGTACTTC
TRBD2	TRBV5-1	15	NA	TRBJ2-1	CASSLTSGSYNEQFF	TGCGCCAGCAGCTTGACTAGCGGCTCCTACAATGAGCAGTTCTTC
TRBD1	TRBV4-1	16	NA	TRBJ2-7	CASSQDRDRVPYEQYF	TGCGCCAGCAGCCAAGATCGGGACAGGGTCCCCTACGAGCAGTACTTC
TRBD2	TRBV30	13	NA	TRBJ2-3	CAWSVFQGLAQYF	TGTGCCTGGAGTGTATTTCAGGGACTAGCGCAGTATTTT
NA	TRBV5-5	14	NA	TRBJ1-5	CASSYRQYDQPQHF	TGTGCCAGCAGCTATAGGCAGTATGATCAGCCCCAGCATTTT
NA	TRBV29-1	17	NA	TRBJ2-5	CSVEEPSGVGPQETQYF	TGCAGCGTTGAAGAGCCGTCGGGGGTTGGACCCCAAGAGACCCAGTACTTC
TRBD1	TRBV27	16	NA	TRBJ1-1	CASSPGDRGPNTEAFF	TGTGCCAGCAGTCCCGGGGACAGGGGCCCGAACACTGAAGCTTTCTTT
NA	TRBV7-6	16	NA	TRBJ2-1	CASSLGLGGARNEQFF	TGTGCCAGCAGCTTAGGGTTGGGAGGCGCTAGAAATGAGCAGTTCTTC
NA	TRBV12-5	17	NA	TRBJ1-3	CASGFTAPGYSGNTIYF	TGTGCTAGTGGTTTCACCGCTCCGGGGTACTCTGGAAACACCATATATTTT
TRBD2	TRBV28	15	NA	TRBJ2-3	CASTSSGGAGDTQYF	TGTGCCAGCACCAGTAGCGGGGGGGCGGGAGATACGCAGTATTTT
NA	TRBV12-3/TRBV12-4	11	NA	TRBJ2-1	CASSAGTEQFF	TGTGCCAGCAGCGCCGGGACAGAGCAGTTCTTC
NA	TRBV20-1	11	NA	TRBJ1-1	CSPQGWTEAFF	TGCAGTCCCCAGGGGTGGACTGAAGCTTTCTTT
TRBD1	TRBV7-9	14	NA	TRBJ1-6	CASSMGQGATPLHF	TGTGCCAGCAGCATGGGACAGGGGGCGACACCCCTCCACTTT
TRBD2	TRBV5-1	17	NA	TRBJ2-3	CASSLGGLAGGTDTQYF	TGCGCCAGCAGCTTGGGAGGCCTAGCGGGGGGCACAGATACGCAGTATTTT